These 26 T cell receptor beta chains originate from one sample sequenced in a study of blood T cell repertoires in COVID-19. Sequenced by immunoSEQ multiplex PCR; TCRdb stores in-frame clones only, minus some. The profile covers about 400,000 clones, with roughly 89% appearing a single time and about 4.3% taken by the ten largest. The sample comprised peripheral blood. Receptors originate from a woman in her 30s with acute or convalescent COVID-19.

The J gene is TRBJ2-5, the V gene TRBV7-8, with 11 nucleotides matching TRBD2. The trim removed 1 base at V and 5 bases at J, leaving 12 bases unmatched. The CDR3 runs to 18 residues. Germline-derived CDR1 and CDR2 are SGHVS and FQNEAQ. CDR3 coding DNA: TGTGCCAGCAGCTTAGGTCTAGCGGGGGGAAATGGGTACGAGACCCAGTACTTC. Translation gives CASSLGLAGGNGYETQYF.

The CDR3 DNA reads as TGTGCCAGCAGCTTAGGGGAAGCGGAGGCCCAAGAGACCCAGTACTTC. This translates into CASSLGEAEAQETQYF. This chain uses TRBV13 with TRBJ2-5, with D tentatively TRBD2 (5 bases). Between the trimmed V and J ends, which lost 0 bases and 1 base, there was a span of 12 bases. The CDR3 contains 16 residues. CDR1 is PRHDT and CDR2 is FYEKMQ in the germline V gene (reference sequence).

The count of this clone is one. The chain has TRBV28 and TRBJ1-1, with TRBD1 identical over 7 bases. J gave up 4 bases and V 5 bases, and 1 base lay outside the gene matches. This CDR3 region has 12 residues. Germline loops: CDR1 MDHEN, CDR2 SYDVKM. The CDR3 reads CASSGTVTEAFF. The CDR3 nucleotides read TGTGCCAGCAGTGGGACAGTCACTGAAGCTTTCTTT.

The chain carries TRBV7-2 and TRBJ2-3; possible D gene TRBD1, 5 bases. V was clipped by 4 bases and J by 3 bases, with 8 bases between them. Looked up from germline, CDR1 is SGHTA and CDR2 is FQGNSA. CDR3 length equals 13 residues. As DNA, the CDR3 is TGTGCCAGCAGCTACAAGGGGACAGATACGCAGTATTTT. It is translated as CASSYKGTDTQYF.

V gene TRBV6-1 combines with J gene TRBJ2-1; 10 nucleotides align to TRBD2. V was pared by 1 base and J by 7 bases, with 7 bases of the junction left unmatched. CDR1 and CDR2 (germline): MNHNS, SASEGT. This CDR3 comprises 16 residues. Written as DNA, the CDR3 is TGTGCCAGCAGTGAAGTAGTCCTAGCGGGGGTGAATGAGCAGTTCTTC. Its translation: CASSEVVLAGVNEQFF.

The chain carries TRBV11-2 and TRBJ2-3; D remains ambiguous. Germline V CDR1 and CDR2: SGHAT, FQNNGV. Between the trimmed V and J ends, which lost 1 base and 6 bases, there was a span of 11 bases. The CDR3 contains 14 residues. CDR3 amino acids: CASSLVGSSDTQYF. The CDR3, as DNA: TGTGCCAGCAGCTTAGTTGGTAGCTCTGATACGCAGTATTTT. The whole variable domain, remainder taken from reference TRBV11-2 and TRBJ2-3, is EAGVAQSPRYKIIEKRQSVAFWCNPISGHATLYWYQQILGQGPKLLIQFQNNGVVDDSQLPKDRFSAERLKGVDSTLKIQPAKLEDSAVYLCASSLVGSSDTQYFGPGTRLTVL.

The chain recombines TRBV5-1 with TRBJ2-7; D might be TRBD1 (6 bases). The CDR3 loop spans 14 amino acids. V lost 2 bases, J lost 3 bases, and 12 bases lay in between. The germline V gene has CDR1 SGHRS and CDR2 YFSETQ. The CDR3 here is CASSLALDSYEQYF. The CDR3 nucleotides read TGCGCCAGCAGCTTAGCACTGGACAGCTACGAGCAGTACTTC.

This clone has a single count. The rearrangement uses TRBV27 and TRBJ2-3; 10 nucleotides align to TRBD1. Trimming cost V 4 bases and J 8 bases; bases outside gene matches: 3. Germline V lookup: CDR1 MNHEY, CDR2 SMNVEV (reference sequence). The CDR3 is 13 residues long. The CDR3 loop reads CASSSGQGFTQYF. CDR3 in DNA: TGTGCCAGCAGTTCGGGACAGGGGTTTACGCAGTATTTT.

The chain has TRBV20-1 and TRBJ1-6; unclear D gene. The ends were cut back, 3 bases at V and 7 bases at J, with 16 bases in the middle. CDR1 and CDR2 (germline): DFQATT, SNEGSKA (reference sequence). CDR3 length: 15 residues. The CDR3 bases are TGCAGTGCTAGTGCAGGCTTTTTAATAAATTCACCCCTCCACTTT. It specifies CSASAGFLINSPLHF.

The rearrangement uses TRBV5-4 and TRBJ2-7, with a weak D call TRBD1 (5 bases). CDR1 and CDR2 (germline): SGHNT, YYREEE (reference sequence). Between the trimmed V and J ends, which lost 3 bases and 1 base, there was a span of 14 bases. CDR3 length equals 15 residues. The CDR3 bases are TGTGCCAGCAGCTCAGGGATTGATATGTCCTACGAGCAGTACTTC. It yields the protein CASSSGIDMSYEQYF.

The V and J genes are TRBV25-1 and TRBJ1-3; D unresolved. The germline V gene has CDR1 MGHDK and CDR2 SYGVNS. The V gene lost 5 bases and the J gene lost 8 bases, with 13 bases spanning the gap. The length of the CDR3 is 13 residues. Here the CDR3 reads CASSPLSSHTIYF. CDR3 nucleotide sequence: TGTGCCAGCAGTCCTCTATCGAGTCACACCATATATTTT.

The V call is TRBV19, the J call TRBJ1-1; no clear D. Germline V lookup: CDR1 LNHDA, CDR2 SQIVND (reference sequence). This CDR3 comprises 16 residues. The V gene lost 5 bases and the J gene lost 1 base, with 17 bases spanning the gap. This CDR3 is CASSAPYRGANTEAFF. CDR3 bases: TGTGCCAGTAGTGCTCCTTATCGGGGAGCGAACACTGAAGCTTTCTTT.

This clone was recorded once. The rearrangement uses TRBV10-3 and TRBJ1-1, with D perhaps matching TRBD1 (6 bases). The CDR3 sequence is 15 residues long. V gave up 6 bases and J gave up 2 bases, with 16 bases separating them. The germline CDR1 and CDR2 sequences are ENHRY and SYGVKD. The CDR3 loop is CAIRISTGPNTEAFF. The CDR3, as DNA: TGTGCCATCAGGATTTCAACAGGGCCTAACACTGAAGCTTTCTTT.

The gene calls are TRBV4-1 and TRBJ2-2, with D maybe TRBD2 (6 bases). Germline CDR1 and CDR2: MGHRA and YSYEKL. Trimming removed 0 bases from V and 0 bases from J, with 8 bases in between. CDR3 length equals 16 residues. CDR3 in amino acids: CASSQELASNTGELFF. In DNA form, the CDR3 reads TGCGCCAGCAGCCAAGAGCTAGCGTCGAACACCGGGGAGCTGTTTTTT.

The V call is TRBV10-2, the J call TRBJ1-2, with TRBD1 matching 7 bases. Germline loops: CDR1 WSHSY, CDR2 SAAADI. The CDR3 covers 15 residues. J was trimmed by 5 bases and V by 0 bases; bases with no gene match: 6. The CDR3 DNA is TGCGCCAGCAGTGAGTCGATGGACAGGTTGTATGGCTACACCTTC. Amino acids: CASSESMDRLYGYTF.

The chain links TRBV4-1 to TRBJ1-1; D not certain. The CDR3 has 14 amino acids. V dropped 2 bases and J dropped 4 bases, with 11 bases sitting between them. CDR1 is MGHRA, CDR2 YSYEKL, per germline. CDR3 DNA sequence: TGCGCCAGCAGCCAAACTTTTGGAGCCACTGAAGCTTTCTTT. The encoded protein is CASSQTFGATEAFF.

The V call is TRBV19, the J call TRBJ1-1; D uncertain. The CDR3 is 13 residues long. Germline V gives CDR1 LNHDA, CDR2 SQIVND (reference sequence). V lost 3 bases and J 1 base, leaving 6 bases between the germline ends. DNA for the CDR3: TGTGCCAGTAGTATTCGAGCGAACACTGAAGCTTTCTTT. As protein: CASSIRANTEAFF. The entire variable domain, with the rest obtained from reference TRBV19 and TRBJ1-1, is as follows: DGGITQSPKYLFRKEGQNVTLSCEQNLNHDAMYWYRQDPGQGLRLIYYSQIVNDFQKGDIAEGYSVSREKKESFPLTVTSAQKNPTAFYLCASSIRANTEAFFGQGTRLTVV.

V and J are TRBV5-1 and TRBJ1-1; possibly TRBD1 for D (6 bases). V was clipped by 4 bases and J by 7 bases, with 23 bases between them. The CDR3 contains 16 residues. Germline values: CDR1 SGHRS, CDR2 YFSETQ. The CDR3 DNA reads TGCGCCAGCAGCCAGACTTGGGGGCAGGGATTCGTTGAAGCTTTCTTT. Its translation is CASSQTWGQGFVEAFF.

The V call is TRBV5-6, the J call TRBJ1-1; possible D gene TRBD1, 5 bases. Germline V gene data show CDR1 as SGHDT and CDR2 as YYEEEE. The CDR3 is 14 residues long. V lost 0 bases and J 4 bases, leaving 10 bases between the germline ends. CDR3 region: CASSLAGRATEAFF. The CDR3 nucleotides read TGTGCCAGCAGCTTGGCCGGCAGGGCCACTGAAGCTTTCTTT. Full variable domain (remainder filled in from reference TRBV5-6 and TRBJ1-1): DAGVTQSPTHLIKTRGQQVTLRCSPKSGHDTVSWYQQALGQGPQFIFQYYEEEERQRGNFPDRFSGHQFPNYSSELNVNALLLGDSALYLCASSLAGRATEAFFGQGTRLTVV.

This chain connects TRBV5-5 to TRBJ2-1; D is unclear. Germline V gene lookup returns CDR1 SGHKS and CDR2 YYEKEE (reference sequence). The CDR3 extends over 12 amino acids. The V end lost 1 base, the J end lost 15 bases, and 14 bases lay between the germline ends. The CDR3 DNA reads as TGTGCCAGCAGCTTGTCGACATCTATTTGGTTCTTC. Amino acid sequence: CASSLSTSIWFF. Looking up the rest from reference TRBV5-5 and TRBJ2-1 gives the full variable domain: DAGVTQSPTHLIKTRGQQVTLRCSPISGHKSVSWYQQVLGQGPQFIFQYYEKEERGRGNFPDRFSARQFPNYSSELNVNALLLGDSALYLCASSLSTSIWFFGPGTRLTVL.

The V and J genes are TRBV28 and TRBJ1-4, with D unclear. The germline V gene encodes CDR1 MDHEN and CDR2 SYDVKM. Between the trimmed V and J ends, which lost 6 bases and 3 bases, there was a span of 14 bases. The CDR3 has 15 amino acids. CDR3 coding DNA: TGTGCCAGCAGCTCCGGCGCAGCGTCTAATGAAAAACTGTTTTTT. It codes for CASSSGAASNEKLFF. Together with reference TRBV28 and TRBJ1-4, the CDR3 gives the full variable domain: DVKVTQSSRYLVKRTGEKVFLECVQDMDHENMFWYRQDPGLGLRLIYFSYDVKMKEKGDIPEGYSVSREKKERFSLILESASTNQTSMYLCASSSGAASNEKLFFGSGTQLSVL.

The chain links TRBV30 to TRBJ2-2; D is uncertain. This CDR3 comprises 15 residues. Between the trimmed V and J ends, which lost 3 bases and 1 base, there was a span of 12 bases. The V gene's germline CDR1 is GTSNPN and CDR2 SVGIG (reference sequence). CDR3 sequence reads: CAWSGSGLNTGELFF. CDR3 bases: TGTGCCTGGAGCGGGTCTGGCTTGAACACCGGGGAGCTGTTTTTT.

The chain uses TRBV10-3 and TRBJ2-7; 9 bases are shared with TRBD2. The CDR3 extends over 15 amino acids. V lost 6 bases and J lost 0; bases outside the gene matches: 6. The germline gives CDR1 ENHRY, CDR2 SYGVKD. The DNA for the CDR3 is TGTGCCATCAGCGCCCTAGCGGGGAGCTCCTACGAGCAGTACTTC. This gives the protein CAISALAGSSYEQYF.

The V gene is TRBV6-5, the J gene TRBJ2-7, with 10 bases identical to TRBD2. Germline trimming cut 9 bases from V and 0 bases from J; bases unmatched to any gene: 5. CDR1 is MNHEY, CDR2 SVGAGI, per germline. The CDR3 has 14 amino acids. The CDR3 loop is CASSLAGDSYEQYF. The CDR3 DNA is TGTGCCAGTTCGCTAGCGGGGGACTCCTACGAGCAGTACTTC.

The J gene is TRBJ1-5, the V gene TRBV4-1; TRBD1 is a possible D gene (5 bases). The CDR3 sequence is 13 residues long. From germline, CDR1 is MGHRA and CDR2 YSYEKL. Trimming left V 3 bases short and J 9 bases short, with 12 bases between. The CDR3 DNA reads as TGCGCCAGCAGCCAGGGGGAGGAGCGGCCCCAGCATTTT. It specifies CASSQGEERPQHF.

V is TRBV5-1 and J is TRBJ2-2; 8 bases align to TRBD2. The CDR3 totals 18 residues. J lost 2 bases, V lost 0 bases, and 9 bases had no gene match. The germline CDR1 and CDR2 sequences are SGHRS and YFSETQ. Here the CDR3 reads CASSLAFLRGGNTGELFF. In DNA form, the CDR3 reads TGCGCCAGCAGCTTGGCCTTTCTCCGGGGGGGAAACACCGGGGAGCTGTTTTTT.